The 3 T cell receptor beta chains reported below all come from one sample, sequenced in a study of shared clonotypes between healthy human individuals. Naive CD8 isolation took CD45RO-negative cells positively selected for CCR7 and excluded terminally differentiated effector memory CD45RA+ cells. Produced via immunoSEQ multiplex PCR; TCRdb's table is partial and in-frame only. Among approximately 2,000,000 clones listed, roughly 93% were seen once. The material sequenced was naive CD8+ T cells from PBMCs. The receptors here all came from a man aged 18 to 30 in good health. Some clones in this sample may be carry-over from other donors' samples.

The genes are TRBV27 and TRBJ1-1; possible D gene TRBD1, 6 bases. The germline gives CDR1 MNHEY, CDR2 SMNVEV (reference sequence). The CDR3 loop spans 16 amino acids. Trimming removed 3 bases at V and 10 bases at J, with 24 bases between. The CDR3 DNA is TGTGCCAGCAGTTTTCTCAGGGACACGCAGAGGGGGGGAGCTTTCTTT. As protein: CASSFLRDTQRGGAFF.

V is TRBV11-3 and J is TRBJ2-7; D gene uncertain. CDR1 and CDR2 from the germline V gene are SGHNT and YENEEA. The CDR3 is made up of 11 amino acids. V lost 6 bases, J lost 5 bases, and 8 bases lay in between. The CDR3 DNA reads TGTGCCAGCAGACTTAGGGACGAGCAGTACTTC. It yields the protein CASRLRDEQYF. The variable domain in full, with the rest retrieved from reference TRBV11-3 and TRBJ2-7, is EAGVVQSPRYKIIEKKQPVAFWCNPISGHNTLYWYLQNLGQGPELLIRYENEEAVDDSQLPKDRFSAERLKGVDSTLKIQPAELGDSAVYLCASRLRDEQYFGPGTRLTVT.

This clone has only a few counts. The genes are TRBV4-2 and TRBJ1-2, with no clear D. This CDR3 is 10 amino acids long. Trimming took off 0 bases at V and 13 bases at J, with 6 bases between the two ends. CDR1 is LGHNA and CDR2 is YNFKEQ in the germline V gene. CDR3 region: CASSQDGVTF. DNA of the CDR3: TGTGCCAGCAGCCAAGATGGGGTCACCTTC.